This TCR beta chain was obtained from a study of blood T cell repertoires in COVID-19. Overall study context: The cDNA or gDNA used as material had been derived from T cells, B-cell-depleted T cells, or PBMCs.

Looked up from germline, CDR1 is LNHDA and CDR2 is SQIVND (reference sequence). Trimming stripped 5 bases from V and 11 bases from J, with 12 bases between. The CDR3 loop spans 11 amino acids. Profiling relied on immunoSEQ multiplex PCR, and the TCRdb table lists in-frame clones only, not all of them. The data contain around 700,000 clones, around 90% of them singletons. V gene TRBV19 combines with J gene TRBJ1-1, with D maybe TRBD1 (6 bases). The clonotype originates from a woman younger than 30 with acute or convalescent COVID-19. Sequencing was performed on peripheral blood. The CDR3 DNA reads as TGTGCCAGTAGTTGGGGGCTTGCGGCTTTCTTT. Translating gives CASSWGLAAFF.